Following are 3 T cell receptor beta chains from one sample sequenced in a study of early T cells in non-severe SARS-CoV-2 infection. One entry per CDR3 protein, called by TCRdb with MiXCR from the 5' RACE reads. The sample includes tens of thousands of distinct CDR3 sequences, roughly 12% of them seen just once. Sequencing was done on a sample of whole blood. These TCRs come from an adult who was a healthcare worker with PCR-confirmed SARS-CoV-2 infection or an uninfected control (not recorded which).

This clonotype was found many times. This rearrangement joins TRBV29-1 to TRBJ2-7; 8 bases line up with TRBD1. V dropped 4 bases and J dropped 4; count of bases not matched to a gene: 6. This CDR3 is built from 13 residues. Germline values: CDR1 SQVTM, CDR2 ANQGSEA. In DNA, the CDR3 is TGCAGCGTTGTTTATCAGGGGGCTTACGAGCAGTACTTC. This encodes CSVVYQGAYEQYF.

This clonotype was counted between two and nine times. J is TRBJ2-3 and V is TRBV5-4, with a tentative D call TRBD2 (6 bases). Germline assignment: CDR1 SGHNT and CDR2 YYREEE (reference sequence). CDR3 length: 13 amino acids. V was pared by 1 base and J by 4 bases, with 7 bases between. The CDR3 here is CASSLSGADTQYF. Written as DNA, the CDR3 is TGTGCCAGCAGCTTGTCGGGAGCAGATACGCAGTATTTT.

This clonotype was detected only a few times. No conserved phenylalanine or tryptophan is present at the end of the CDR3, so a read error is the likely explanation. The limits of the CDR3 on the DNA are not certain, so only TCRdb's listed CDR3 is given. The genes are TRBV5-1 and TRBJ2-7. Germline CDR1 and CDR2: SGHRS and YFSETQ. The CDR3 spans 14 residues, counting both ends. The CDR3 sequence is CASSLAGSPYEQYS.